These T cell receptor beta chains were read from a single sample in a study of cytomegalovirus exposure and HLA in healthy donors. The table came from immunoSEQ multiplex PCR; TCRdb's copy has only in-frame clones and leaves some out. The table has around 150,000 clones, roughly three quarters seen once. Sequenced material: PBMCs. These receptors all stem from a man between 40 and 49 years old in good health and CMV-seropositive. Each CDR3 is given without its conserved first and last residue. The order of the fields is V gene, CDR3 protein.

TRBV5-4,ASSHLAGSMEDTQY
TRBV6-1,ASSRDILGYGYT
TRBV6-5,ASRLRDRDGYT
TRBV7-8,ASSAQGQGSQPQH
TRBV5-5,ASSPKGPDRVTQNIQY
TRBV30,AWSQPGGGGYGYT
TRBV6-5,ASSYLGQGNYGYT
TRBV4-3,ASSLRTGDGQPQH
TRBV9,ASSVGSYNEKLF
TRBV19,ASSGVSLETQY
TRBV4-3,ASSQVSTVPATQY
TRBV6-5,ASSYSDGGGYT
TRBV29-1,SVTTGLSYEQY
TRBV29-1,SVTSTGNHGYT
TRBV13,ASSYNSGFNNDEQY
TRBV29-1,SVDCFGTSEADEQY
TRBV5-4,ASRRQEVNSPLH
TRBV27,ASSSPARGSKNIQY
TRBV4-2,ASSQGETGRNSPLH